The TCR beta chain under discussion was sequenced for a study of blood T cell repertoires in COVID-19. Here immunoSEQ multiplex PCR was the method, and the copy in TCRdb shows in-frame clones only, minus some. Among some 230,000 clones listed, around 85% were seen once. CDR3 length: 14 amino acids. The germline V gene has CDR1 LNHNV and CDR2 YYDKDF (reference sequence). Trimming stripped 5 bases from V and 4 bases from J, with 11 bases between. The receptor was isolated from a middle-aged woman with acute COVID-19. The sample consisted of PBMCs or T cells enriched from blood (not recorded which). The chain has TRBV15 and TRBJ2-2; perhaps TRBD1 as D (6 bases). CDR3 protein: CATSGYRVTGELFF. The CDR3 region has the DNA TGTGCCACCAGCGGTTACAGGGTCACCGGGGAGCTGTTTTTT.